This TCR beta chain was retrieved from a study of T cell responses to AZD1222 COVID-19 vaccine. Some clones are missing from TCRdb's copy, which holds only in-frame ones; the method was immunoSEQ multiplex PCR. The repertoire has about 140,000 clones, around 89% of them found once; the top ten carry approximately 3.1%. This clone was picked up one time. Sequencing was performed on peripheral blood, taken on day 0 of AZD1222 vaccination. The receptor's source is an adult in good health.

CDR3 region: CASSLGANRGTSQETQYF. In nucleotides, the CDR3 is TGCGCCAGCAGCTTGGGGGCTAACAGGGGTACCTCCCAAGAGACCCAGTACTTC. The gene calls are TRBV5-1 and TRBJ2-5; TRBD1 matches 7 bases. Trimming removed 0 bases from V and 1 base from J; junction bases left unmatched: 12. This CDR3 is built from 18 residues. Per germline, CDR1 SGHRS and CDR2 YFSETQ.